The entry that follows covers one T cell receptor beta chain sequence. The data were taken from a study of glioma-infiltrating T cells after dendritic cell vaccination. Overall study: Between the early 2000s and the early 2010s, patients got autologous tumor lysate-pulsed dendritic cell vaccines.

Amplification used 60 V beta primers and 13 J beta primers. The protocol was immunoSEQ multiplex PCR, while the TCRdb copy is restricted to in-frame clones and leaves out a portion. The sample yields around 72,000 clones, roughly 79% seen once. The CDR3 has 13 amino acids. Looked up from germline, CDR1 is SGHTA and CDR2 is FQGTGA. V shed 4 bases and J shed 7 bases, with 13 bases lying between them. The sequence derives from a human donor with glioblastoma. Sequences were derived from blood, sampled before dendritic cell vaccination. The gene calls are TRBV7-3 and TRBJ2-5; D might be TRBD1 (5 bases). The chain's CDR3 is CASSSQGLGTQYF. The DNA of the CDR3 is TGTGCCAGCAGCTCCCAGGGTTTGGGGACCCAGTACTTC.